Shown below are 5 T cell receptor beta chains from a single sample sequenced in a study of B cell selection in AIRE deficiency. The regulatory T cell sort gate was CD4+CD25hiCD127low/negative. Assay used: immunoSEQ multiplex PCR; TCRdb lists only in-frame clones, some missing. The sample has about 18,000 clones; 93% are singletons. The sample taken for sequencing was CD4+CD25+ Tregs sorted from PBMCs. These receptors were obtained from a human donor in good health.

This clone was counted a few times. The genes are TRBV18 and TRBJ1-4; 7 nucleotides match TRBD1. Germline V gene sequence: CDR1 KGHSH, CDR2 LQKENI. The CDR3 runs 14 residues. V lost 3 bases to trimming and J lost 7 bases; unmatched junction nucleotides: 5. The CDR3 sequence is CASSPTGRVEKLFF. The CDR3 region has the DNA TGTGCCAGCTCACCGACAGGGAGGGTTGAAAAACTGTTTTTT. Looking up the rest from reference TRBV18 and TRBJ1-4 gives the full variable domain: NAGVMQNPRHLVRRRGQEARLRCSPMKGHSHVYWYRQLPEEGLKFMVYLQKENIIDESGMPKERFSAEFPKEGPSILRIQQVVRGDSAAYFCASSPTGRVEKLFFGSGTQLSVL.

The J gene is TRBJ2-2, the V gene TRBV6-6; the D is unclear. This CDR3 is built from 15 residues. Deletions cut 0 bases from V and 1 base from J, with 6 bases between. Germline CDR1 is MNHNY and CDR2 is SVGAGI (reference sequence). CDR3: CASSYSFQNTGELFF. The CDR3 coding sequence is TGTGCCAGCAGTTACTCGTTTCAGAACACCGGGGAGCTGTTTTTT.

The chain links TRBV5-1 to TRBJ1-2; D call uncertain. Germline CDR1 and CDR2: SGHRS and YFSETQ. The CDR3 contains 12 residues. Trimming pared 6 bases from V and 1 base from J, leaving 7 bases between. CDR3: CASKNLNYGYTF. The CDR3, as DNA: TGCGCCAGCAAGAACCTTAACTATGGCTACACCTTC.

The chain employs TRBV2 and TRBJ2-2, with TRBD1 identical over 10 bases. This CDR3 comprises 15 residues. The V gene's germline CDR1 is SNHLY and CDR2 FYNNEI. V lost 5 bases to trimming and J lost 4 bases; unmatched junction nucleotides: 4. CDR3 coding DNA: TGTGCCAGCAGTTCTGGGACAGGGGTCACCGGGGAGCTGTTTTTT. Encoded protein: CASSSGTGVTGELFF.

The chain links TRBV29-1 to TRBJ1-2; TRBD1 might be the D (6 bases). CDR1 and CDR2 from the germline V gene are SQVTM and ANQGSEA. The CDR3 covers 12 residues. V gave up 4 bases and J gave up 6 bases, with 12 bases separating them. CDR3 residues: CSVGGGKDGYTF. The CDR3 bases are TGCAGCGTTGGAGGGGGGAAAGATGGCTACACCTTC.